What follows is one T cell receptor (beta chain) and its context. CDR3 length: 13 amino acids. Germline V lookup: CDR1 MNHEY, CDR2 SVGAGI. V gave up 6 bases and J gave up 3 bases, with 11 bases separating them. This specimen belongs to a study of blood T cell repertoires in COVID-19. Original methodology: Nucleated cell number was recorded as an estimate derived from reference gene primer amplification. Clones were sequenced by immunoSEQ multiplex PCR, and TCRdb holds only the in-frame ones, with some missing. V and J calls and clone size are given by that table; D and trimming were obtained from the DNA. Here the sample spans about 300,000 clones, 65% to 90% being singletons.

Sequencing was done on a sample of PBMCs or T cells enriched from blood (not recorded which). This chain joins TRBV6-5 and TRBJ1-2; D is possibly TRBD1 (5 bases). The sequence derives from a woman between 18 and 29 years old who had recovered from COVID-19. The CDR3 reads CASRQGLDYGYTF. DNA of the CDR3: TGTGCCAGCAGGCAGGGTTTAGACTATGGCTACACCTTC.